One and the same sample provided the 3 T cell receptor beta chains below, sequenced in a study of blood T cell repertoires in COVID-19. Method: immunoSEQ multiplex PCR; TCRdb's copy keeps in-frame clones and lacks some. The sample lists roughly 250,000 clones, 84% seen once, with 15% to 19% in the top ten. Sequenced: peripheral blood. The receptors here all came from a person aged 65 to 85 with COVID-19, enrolled during active disease.

The rearrangement links TRBV7-6 to TRBJ2-3; the match to TRBD1 covers 10 bases. V was clipped by 4 bases and J by 1 base; unmatched bases: 14. CDR3 length: 19 residues. Germline assignment: CDR1 SGHVS and CDR2 FNYEAQ. DNA for the CDR3: TGTGCCAGCAGCTCCCCCGTCCACTCCGGGACAGGGGGCACAGATACGCAGTATTTT. Its protein is CASSSPVHSGTGGTDTQYF.

V is TRBV27 and J is TRBJ1-1; possible D gene TRBD1, 6 bases. CDR3 length: 13 amino acids. Looked up from germline, CDR1 is MNHEY and CDR2 is SMNVEV (reference sequence). V shed 2 bases and J shed 7 bases, with 11 bases lying between them. The CDR3 sequence: CASSLRPGDEAFF. CDR3 DNA sequence: TGTGCCAGCAGTTTACGACCAGGGGATGAAGCTTTCTTT.

This chain joins TRBV6-2 or TRBV6-3 and TRBJ2-3; TRBD2 matches 7 bases. The CDR3 consists of 16 residues. Germline V gives CDR1 MNHEY, CDR2 SVGEGT. Trimming cost V 2 bases and J 4 bases; bases outside gene matches: 9. This chain's CDR3 is CASSYLIAAGADTQYF. In nucleotides, the CDR3 is TGTGCCAGCAGTTACCTTATCGCTGCGGGGGCAGATACGCAGTATTTT.